This is a list of T cell receptor beta chains from one sample in a study of blood T cell repertoires in COVID-19. Clones were read by immunoSEQ multiplex PCR, and TCRdb kept only the in-frame ones, dropping some. The table lists 90,000 to 120,000 clones, 80% to 95% of them singletons. Sequenced input: peripheral blood. The receptor set was obtained from a man between 65 and 85 years old with acute or convalescent COVID-19. CDR3s include the opening cysteine and the closing phenylalanine or tryptophan. Each record gives: D gene, V gene, J gene, clone size, CDR3 protein, CDR3 DNA. The D gene is left open where the match is weak. Clone size is shown for a subset of rows, as once, few, many or a class of expanded clone.

D gene: TRBD1; V gene: TRBV25-1; J gene: TRBJ2-1; clone size: once; CDR3 protein: CASSETRDSFYNEQFF; CDR3 DNA: TGTGCCAGCAGTGAGACCCGGGACAGTTTCTACAATGAGCAGTTCTTC
D gene: .; V gene: TRBV7-9; J gene: TRBJ1-5; clone size: .; CDR3 protein: CASSLMSEDQPQHF; CDR3 DNA: TGTGCCAGCAGCTTAATGAGCGAAGATCAGCCCCAGCATTTT
D gene: .; V gene: TRBV3-1/TRBV3-2; J gene: TRBJ2-1; clone size: .; CDR3 protein: CASSQAVYNEQFF; CDR3 DNA: TGTGCCAGCAGCCAAGCGGTATACAATGAGCAGTTCTTC
D gene: TRBD1; V gene: TRBV7-2; J gene: TRBJ1-4; clone size: .; CDR3 protein: CASSFDRGGEKLFF; CDR3 DNA: TGTGCCAGCAGCTTCGACAGGGGTGGAGAAAAACTGTTTTTT
D gene: .; V gene: TRBV30; J gene: TRBJ1-1; clone size: .; CDR3 protein: CAWSPTDSNTEAFF; CDR3 DNA: TGTGCCTGGAGCCCGACAGACTCGAACACTGAAGCTTTCTTT
D gene: TRBD2; V gene: TRBV5-1; J gene: TRBJ2-3; clone size: .; CDR3 protein: CASSLGLAGGPDTQYF; CDR3 DNA: TGCGCCAGCAGCTTGGGTCTAGCGGGGGGACCAGATACGCAGTATTTT
D gene: .; V gene: TRBV28; J gene: TRBJ1-2; clone size: .; CDR3 protein: CASSFGRLGYGYTF; CDR3 DNA: TGTGCCAGCAGTTTTGGCAGGTTAGGCTATGGCTACACCTTC
D gene: .; V gene: TRBV24-1; J gene: TRBJ2-1; clone size: .; CDR3 protein: CATSDPTAGSYNEQFF; CDR3 DNA: TGTGCCACCAGTGATCCTACAGCAGGCTCCTACAATGAGCAGTTCTTC
D gene: .; V gene: TRBV4-1; J gene: TRBJ1-4; clone size: few; CDR3 protein: CASSQPGLTTNEKLFF; CDR3 DNA: TGCGCCAGCAGCCAACCAGGACTGACAACTAATGAAAAACTGTTTTTT
D gene: .; V gene: TRBV11-3; J gene: TRBJ2-5; clone size: once; CDR3 protein: CASSLPQRDEETQYF; CDR3 DNA: TGTGCCAGCAGCTTACCCCAGCGAGACGAAGAGACCCAGTACTTC
D gene: TRBD2; V gene: TRBV6-5; J gene: TRBJ2-2; clone size: .; CDR3 protein: CASSYSTGGRAGELFF; CDR3 DNA: TGTGCCAGCAGTTACTCGACGGGGGGGCGAGCCGGGGAGCTGTTTTTT
D gene: TRBD1; V gene: TRBV6-6; J gene: TRBJ1-5; clone size: .; CDR3 protein: CASSPPTGTLNQPQHF; CDR3 DNA: TGTGCCAGCAGCCCCCCGACAGGGACCCTCAATCAGCCCCAGCATTTT
D gene: .; V gene: TRBV10-3; J gene: TRBJ1-2; clone size: .; CDR3 protein: CAISVQGNYGYTF; CDR3 DNA: TGTGCCATCAGTGTACAGGGCAACTATGGCTACACCTTC
D gene: TRBD1; V gene: TRBV12-3/TRBV12-4; J gene: TRBJ2-3; clone size: .; CDR3 protein: CASSLGTGLAQYF; CDR3 DNA: TGTGCCAGCAGTTTAGGGACAGGCCTGGCGCAGTATTTT
D gene: .; V gene: TRBV20-1; J gene: TRBJ2-7; clone size: .; CDR3 protein: CSAVLAYEQYF; CDR3 DNA: TGCAGTGCGGTATTAGCCTACGAGCAGTACTTC
D gene: TRBD1; V gene: TRBV5-1; J gene: TRBJ2-7; clone size: once; CDR3 protein: CASSLTTGGSYEQYF; CDR3 DNA: TGCGCCAGCAGCTTGACCACAGGGGGCTCCTACGAGCAGTACTTC
D gene: TRBD2; V gene: TRBV4-1; J gene: TRBJ2-1; clone size: .; CDR3 protein: CASSQSTGTSGRTNEQFF; CDR3 DNA: TGCGCCAGCAGCCAATCCACCGGGACTAGCGGGAGGACAAATGAGCAGTTCTTC
D gene: .; V gene: TRBV7-6; J gene: TRBJ2-5; clone size: .; CDR3 protein: CASSLMGTGQETQYF; CDR3 DNA: TGTGCCAGCAGCTTGATGGGCACTGGACAAGAGACCCAGTACTTC
D gene: .; V gene: TRBV27; J gene: TRBJ2-7; clone size: .; CDR3 protein: CASSPPGGLGYEQYF; CDR3 DNA: TGTGCCAGCAGCCCCCCAGGAGGGTTGGGTTACGAGCAGTACTTC
D gene: TRBD2; V gene: TRBV6-2/TRBV6-3; J gene: TRBJ2-3; clone size: once; CDR3 protein: CASSPRLAGGTQYF; CDR3 DNA: TGTGCCAGCAGCCCCCGACTAGCGGGAGGTACGCAGTATTTT
D gene: TRBD1; V gene: TRBV2; J gene: TRBJ1-2; clone size: .; CDR3 protein: CASRAGQGSYGYTF; CDR3 DNA: TGTGCCAGCAGGGCAGGACAGGGTAGCTATGGCTACACCTTC
D gene: TRBD1; V gene: TRBV5-4; J gene: TRBJ1-1; clone size: .; CDR3 protein: CASSLAGTGGGDTEAFF; CDR3 DNA: TGTGCCAGCAGCTTGGCCGGGACAGGGGGAGGGGACACTGAAGCTTTCTTT
D gene: .; V gene: TRBV4-1; J gene: TRBJ2-7; clone size: .; CDR3 protein: CASSPRDFAYEQYF; CDR3 DNA: TGCGCCAGCAGCCCGAGGGACTTCGCCTACGAGCAGTACTTC
D gene: .; V gene: TRBV10-2; J gene: TRBJ2-1; clone size: .; CDR3 protein: CASSILGSSYNEQFF; CDR3 DNA: TGCGCCAGCAGCATACTAGGGAGCTCCTACAATGAGCAGTTCTTC
D gene: TRBD2; V gene: TRBV4-1; J gene: TRBJ2-1; clone size: .; CDR3 protein: CASSQEPPPAGDGEQFF; CDR3 DNA: TGCGCCAGCAGCCAAGAACCCCCCCCAGCGGGAGACGGTGAGCAGTTCTTC
D gene: .; V gene: TRBV4-1; J gene: TRBJ1-5; clone size: .; CDR3 protein: CASSLYRDQPQHF; CDR3 DNA: TGCGCCAGCAGCTTATACAGGGATCAGCCCCAGCATTTT
D gene: .; V gene: TRBV12-3/TRBV12-4; J gene: TRBJ2-2; clone size: .; CDR3 protein: CASGHHTGELFF; CDR3 DNA: TGTGCCAGCGGACATCACACCGGGGAGCTGTTTTTT